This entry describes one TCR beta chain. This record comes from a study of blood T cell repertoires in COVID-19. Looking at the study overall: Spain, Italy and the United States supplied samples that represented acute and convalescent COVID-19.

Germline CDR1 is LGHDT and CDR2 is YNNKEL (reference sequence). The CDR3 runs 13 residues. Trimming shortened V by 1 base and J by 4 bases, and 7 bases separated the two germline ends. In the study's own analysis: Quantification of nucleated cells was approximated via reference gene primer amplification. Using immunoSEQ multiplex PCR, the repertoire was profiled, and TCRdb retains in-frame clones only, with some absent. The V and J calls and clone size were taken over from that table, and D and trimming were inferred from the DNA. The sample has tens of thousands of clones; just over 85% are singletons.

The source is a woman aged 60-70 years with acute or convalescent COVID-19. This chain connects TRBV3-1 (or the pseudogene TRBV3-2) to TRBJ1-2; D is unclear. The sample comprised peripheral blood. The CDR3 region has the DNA TGTGCCAGCAGCCAAGTGGGAGTCTATGGCTACACCTTC. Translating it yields CASSQVGVYGYTF.